The clone carrying this TCR beta chain appeared a single time. Its target is not known. This record comes from a study of cytomegalovirus exposure and HLA in healthy donors. Study conclusions and caveats: Fewer N-insertions (relative to the roughly 700-donor mean) were reportedly seen in an Asian-associated ancestry cluster in a later analysis. In an earlier analysis, most TCR beta V segments were productive about 90% or about 30% of the time.

The PCR ran on 60 Vbeta and 13 Jbeta primers. Sequencing used immunoSEQ multiplex PCR; TCRdb keeps in-frame clones, though not all of them. Seen here are around 62,000 clones, under 80% observed once, and the top ten hold about 5%. The source of this sequence is a male donor in good health and CMV-seropositive. The specimen sequenced was PBMCs.

CDR3 DNA: TGCGCCAGCAGCAACACAGGGGGCGAAAAACTGTTTTTT. It is translated as CASSNTGGEKLFF. This chain connects TRBV5-1 to TRBJ1-4; 9 positions agree with TRBD1. The CDR3 is 13 residues long. The germline CDR1 and CDR2 sequences are SGHRS and YFSETQ. Trimming removed 4 bases from V and 8 bases from J; junction bases left unmatched: 3.